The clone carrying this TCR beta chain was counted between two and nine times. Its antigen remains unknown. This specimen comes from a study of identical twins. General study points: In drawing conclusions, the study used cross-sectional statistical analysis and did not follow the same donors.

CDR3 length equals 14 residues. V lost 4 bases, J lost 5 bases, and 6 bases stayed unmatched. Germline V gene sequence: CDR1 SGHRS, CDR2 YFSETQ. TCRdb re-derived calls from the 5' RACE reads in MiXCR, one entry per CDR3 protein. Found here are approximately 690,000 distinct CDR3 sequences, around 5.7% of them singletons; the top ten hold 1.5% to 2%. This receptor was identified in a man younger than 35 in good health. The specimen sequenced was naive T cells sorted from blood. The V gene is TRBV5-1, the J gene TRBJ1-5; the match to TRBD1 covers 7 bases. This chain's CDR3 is CASSPRQGYQPQHF. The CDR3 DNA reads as TGCGCCAGCAGCCCCCGACAGGGTTATCAGCCCCAGCATTTT.